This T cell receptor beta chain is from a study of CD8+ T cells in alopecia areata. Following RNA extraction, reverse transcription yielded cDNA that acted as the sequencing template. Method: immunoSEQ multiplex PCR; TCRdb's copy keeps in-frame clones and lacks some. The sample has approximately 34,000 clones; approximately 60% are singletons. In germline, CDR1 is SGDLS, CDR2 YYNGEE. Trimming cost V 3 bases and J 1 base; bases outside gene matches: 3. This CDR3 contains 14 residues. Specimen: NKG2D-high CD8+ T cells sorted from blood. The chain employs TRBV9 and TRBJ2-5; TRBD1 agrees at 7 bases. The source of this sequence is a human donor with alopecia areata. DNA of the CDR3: TGTGCCAGCAGCGGCCGGGACAGCCAAGAGACCCAGTACTTC. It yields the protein CASSGRDSQETQYF. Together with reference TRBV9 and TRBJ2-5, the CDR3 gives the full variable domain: DSGVTQTPKHLITATGQRVTLRCSPRSGDLSVYWYQQSLDQGLQFLIQYYNGEERAKGNILERFSAQQFPDLHSELNLSSLELGDSALYFCASSGRDSQETQYFGPGTRLLVL.